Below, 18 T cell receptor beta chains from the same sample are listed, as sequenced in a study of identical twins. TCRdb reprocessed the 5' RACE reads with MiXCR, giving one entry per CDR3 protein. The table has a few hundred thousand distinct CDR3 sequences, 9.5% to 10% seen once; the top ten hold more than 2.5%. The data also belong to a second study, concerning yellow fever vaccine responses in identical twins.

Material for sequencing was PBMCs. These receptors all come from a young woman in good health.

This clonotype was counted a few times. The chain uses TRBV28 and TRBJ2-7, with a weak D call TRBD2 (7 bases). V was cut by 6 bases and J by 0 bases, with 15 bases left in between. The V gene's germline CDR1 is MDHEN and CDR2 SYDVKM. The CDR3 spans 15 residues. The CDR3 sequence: CASSRGDTYSYEQYF. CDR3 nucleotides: TGTGCCAGCAGCCGGGGGGACACCTACTCCTACGAGCAGTACTTC.

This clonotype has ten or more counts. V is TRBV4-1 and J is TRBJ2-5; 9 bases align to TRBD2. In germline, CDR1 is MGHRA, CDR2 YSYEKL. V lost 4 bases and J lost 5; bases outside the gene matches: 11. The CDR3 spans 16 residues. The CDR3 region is CASSPSLSGSEETQYF. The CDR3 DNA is TGCGCCAGCAGCCCCTCCCTTAGCGGGAGTGAGGAGACCCAGTACTTC.

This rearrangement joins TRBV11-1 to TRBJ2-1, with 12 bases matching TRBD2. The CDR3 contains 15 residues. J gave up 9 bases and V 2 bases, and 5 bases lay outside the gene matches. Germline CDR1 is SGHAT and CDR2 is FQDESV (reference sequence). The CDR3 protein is CASSLLAGGFGEQFF. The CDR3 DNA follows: TGTGCCAGCAGCTTACTAGCGGGAGGGTTTGGTGAGCAGTTCTTC.

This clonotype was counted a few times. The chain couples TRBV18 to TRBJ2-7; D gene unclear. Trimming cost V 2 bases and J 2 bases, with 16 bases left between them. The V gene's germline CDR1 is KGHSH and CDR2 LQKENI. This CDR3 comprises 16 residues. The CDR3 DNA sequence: TGTGCCAGCTCACCAGTCTTGGCTAGTCTCACCTACGAGCAGTACTTC. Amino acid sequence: CASSPVLASLTYEQYF.

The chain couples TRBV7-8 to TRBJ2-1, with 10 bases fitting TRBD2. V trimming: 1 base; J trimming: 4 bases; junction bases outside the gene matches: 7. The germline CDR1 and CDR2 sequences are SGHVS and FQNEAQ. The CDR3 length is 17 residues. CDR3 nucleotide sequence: TGTGCCAGCAGCTTAGAGAGAAAAGCGGGGGGGTACAATGAGCAGTTCTTC. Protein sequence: CASSLERKAGGYNEQFF.

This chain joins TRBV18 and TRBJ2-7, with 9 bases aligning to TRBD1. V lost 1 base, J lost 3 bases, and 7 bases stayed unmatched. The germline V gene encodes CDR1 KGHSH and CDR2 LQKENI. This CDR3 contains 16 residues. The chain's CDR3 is CASSPLNRTGVYEQYF. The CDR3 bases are TGTGCCAGCTCACCACTTAACAGGACAGGGGTCTACGAGCAGTACTTC.

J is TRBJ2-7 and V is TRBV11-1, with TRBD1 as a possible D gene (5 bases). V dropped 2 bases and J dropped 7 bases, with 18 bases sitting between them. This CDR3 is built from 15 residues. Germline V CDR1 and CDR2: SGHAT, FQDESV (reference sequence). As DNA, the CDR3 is TGTGCCAGCAGCTTACGGGCCAGGGCCCGAGAGGAGCAGTACTTC. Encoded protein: CASSLRARAREEQYF.

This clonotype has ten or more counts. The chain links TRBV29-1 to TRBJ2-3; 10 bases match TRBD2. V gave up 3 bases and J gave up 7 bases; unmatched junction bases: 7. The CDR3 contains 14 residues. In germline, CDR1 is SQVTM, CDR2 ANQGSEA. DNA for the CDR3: TGCAGCGTTGAGGCAGCGGGAGGGCCTAATACGCAGTATTTT. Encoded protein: CSVEAAGGPNTQYF.

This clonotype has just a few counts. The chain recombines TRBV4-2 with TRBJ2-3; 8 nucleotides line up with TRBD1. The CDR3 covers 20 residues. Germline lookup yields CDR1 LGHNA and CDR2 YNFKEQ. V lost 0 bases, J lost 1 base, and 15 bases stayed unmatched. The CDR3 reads CASSQEEPDRAGPGTDTQYF. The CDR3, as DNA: TGTGCCAGCAGCCAAGAGGAGCCGGACAGGGCGGGACCCGGCACAGATACGCAGTATTTT.

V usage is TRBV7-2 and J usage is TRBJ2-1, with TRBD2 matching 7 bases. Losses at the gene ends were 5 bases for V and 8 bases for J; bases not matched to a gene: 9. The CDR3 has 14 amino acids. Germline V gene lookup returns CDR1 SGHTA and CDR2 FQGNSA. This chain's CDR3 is CASSRRTSLDEQFF. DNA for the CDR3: TGTGCCAGCAGCCGTAGGACTAGTCTAGATGAGCAGTTCTTC.

In nucleotides, the CDR3 is TGCGCCAGCAGCCAAGGGACAGGGGGTGAGGTCCAGTACTTC. Encoded protein: CASSQGTGGEVQYF. The chain employs TRBV4-3 and TRBJ2-5, with 10 nucleotides matching TRBD1. CDR3 size: 14 residues. V shed 1 base and J 10 bases; nucleotides not matched to a gene: 6. Looked up from germline, CDR1 is LGHNA and CDR2 is YSLEER.

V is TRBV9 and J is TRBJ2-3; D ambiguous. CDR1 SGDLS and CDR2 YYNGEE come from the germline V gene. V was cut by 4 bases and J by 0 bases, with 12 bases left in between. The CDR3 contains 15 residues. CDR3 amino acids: CASSRDLPSTDTQYF. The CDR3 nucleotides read TGTGCCAGCAGCCGAGACTTGCCTAGCACAGATACGCAGTATTTT.

The CDR3 sequence: CASSPGLASREQYF. Written as DNA, the CDR3 is TGTGCCAGCAGCCCCGGACTAGCCTCCCGCGAGCAGTACTTC. V is TRBV6-1 and J is TRBJ2-7, with 8 nucleotides matching TRBD2. This CDR3 spans 14 amino acids. In germline, CDR1 is MNHNS, CDR2 SASEGT. J gave up 6 bases and V 6 bases, and 10 bases lay outside the gene matches.

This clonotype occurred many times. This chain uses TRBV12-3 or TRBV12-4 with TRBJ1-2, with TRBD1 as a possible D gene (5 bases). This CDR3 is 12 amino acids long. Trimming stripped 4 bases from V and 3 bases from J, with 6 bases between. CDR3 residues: CASSSTDYGYTF. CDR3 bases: TGTGCCAGCAGTTCGACAGACTATGGCTACACCTTC.

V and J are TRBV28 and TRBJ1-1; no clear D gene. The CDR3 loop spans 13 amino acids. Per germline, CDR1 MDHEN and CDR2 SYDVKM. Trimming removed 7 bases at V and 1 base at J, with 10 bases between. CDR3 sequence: CASTPPRNTEAFF. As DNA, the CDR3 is TGTGCCAGCACCCCGCCCCGGAACACTGAAGCTTTCTTT. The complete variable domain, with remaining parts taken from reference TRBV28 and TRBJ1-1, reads DVKVTQSSRYLVKRTGEKVFLECVQDMDHENMFWYRQDPGLGLRLIYFSYDVKMKEKGDIPEGYSVSREKKERFSLILESASTNQTSMYLCASTPPRNTEAFFGQGTRLTVV.

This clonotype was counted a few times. The CDR3 region is CSVDGQSSSYNEQFF. The CDR3 DNA sequence: TGCAGCGTTGACGGCCAGTCTAGCTCCTACAATGAGCAGTTCTTC. This sequence joins TRBV29-1 and TRBJ2-1; D is ambiguous. The ends were cut back, 3 bases at V and 0 bases at J, with 12 bases in the middle. This CDR3 is built from 15 residues. Germline V CDR1 and CDR2: SQVTM, ANQGSEA.

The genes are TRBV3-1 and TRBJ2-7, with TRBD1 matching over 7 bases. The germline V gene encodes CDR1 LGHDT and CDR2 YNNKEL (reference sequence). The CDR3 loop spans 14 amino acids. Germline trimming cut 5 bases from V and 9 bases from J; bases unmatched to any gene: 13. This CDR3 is CASSVRDRPTVQYF. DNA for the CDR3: TGTGCCAGCAGCGTACGGGACAGACCTACGGTGCAGTACTTC.

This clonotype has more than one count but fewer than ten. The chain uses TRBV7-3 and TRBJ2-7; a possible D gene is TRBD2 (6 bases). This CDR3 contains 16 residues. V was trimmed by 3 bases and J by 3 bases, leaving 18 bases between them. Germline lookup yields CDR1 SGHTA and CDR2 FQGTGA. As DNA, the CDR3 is TGTGCCAGCAGCTTGGTGGGGGGTACGAATTTCTACGAGCAGTACTTC. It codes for CASSLVGGTNFYEQYF.